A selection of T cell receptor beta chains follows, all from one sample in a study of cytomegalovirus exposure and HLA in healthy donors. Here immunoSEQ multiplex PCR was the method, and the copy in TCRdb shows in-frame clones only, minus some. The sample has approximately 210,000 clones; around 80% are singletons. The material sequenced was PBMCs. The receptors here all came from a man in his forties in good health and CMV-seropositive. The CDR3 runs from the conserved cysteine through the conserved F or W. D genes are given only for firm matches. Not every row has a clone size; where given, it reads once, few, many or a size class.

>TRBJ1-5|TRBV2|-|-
TGTGCCAGCTCCAGCGGAGGGCGGGGAAGCAATCAGCCCCAGCATTTT
CASSSGGRGSNQPQHF
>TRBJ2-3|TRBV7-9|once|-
TGTGCCAGCAGCTTAAGTGGCCAGGGGCACCCCCCGCAGTATTTT
CASSLSGQGHPPQYF
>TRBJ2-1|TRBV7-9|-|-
TGTGCCAGCAGCGCCGGCGGTGTTGAGCAGTTCTTC
CASSAGGVEQFF
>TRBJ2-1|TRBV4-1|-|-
TGCGCCAGCAGCCAAGATTCCGGGAGTAACGCCTACAATGAGCAGTTCTTC
CASSQDSGSNAYNEQFF
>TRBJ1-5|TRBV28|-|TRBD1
TGTGCCAGCAGTTTTTTTGACAGGGGGCGAGGTCAGCCCCAGCATTTT
CASSFFDRGRGQPQHF
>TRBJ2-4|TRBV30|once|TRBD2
TGTGCCTGGGGGCCGGGGGGCAAAAACATTCAGTACTTC
CAWGPGGKNIQYF
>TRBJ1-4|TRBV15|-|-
TGTGCCACCAGCAGGTCACAGGGAACTGAAAAACTGTTTTTT
CATSRSQGTEKLFF
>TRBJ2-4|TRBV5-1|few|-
TGCGCCAGCAGCTCTGACAGAAACATTCAGTACTTC
CASSSDRNIQYF
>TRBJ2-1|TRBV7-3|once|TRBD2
TGTGCCAGCAGCACAGATAGCGGGAGCTACAATGAGCAGTTCTTC
CASSTDSGSYNEQFF
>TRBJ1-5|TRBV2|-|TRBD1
TGTGCCAGCAGGGGACAGGGGACCTCCCATCAGCCCCAGCATTTT
CASRGQGTSHQPQHF
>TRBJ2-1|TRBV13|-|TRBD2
TGTGCCAGCAGCTTAGAGTGGCGCGGGAGTAATGAGCGTGAGCAGTTCTTC
CASSLEWRGSNEREQFF
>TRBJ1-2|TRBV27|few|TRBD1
TGTGCCAGCAGACCCACAGGGGCCTGGTATGGCTACACCTTC
CASRPTGAWYGYTF
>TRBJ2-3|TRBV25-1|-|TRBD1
TGTGCCAGCAGTGTAGGGGCCGGGGACAGGGGTTTGTATTTT
CASSVGAGDRGLYF
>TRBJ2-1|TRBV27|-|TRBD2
TGTGCCAGCAGTCCCTCGGACTTAGCGGGGGATGAGCAGTTCTTC
CASSPSDLAGDEQFF
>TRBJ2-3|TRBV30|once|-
TGTGCCTGGAGCGTAGGGGGGGTAGACACAGATACGCAGTATTTT
CAWSVGGVDTDTQYF
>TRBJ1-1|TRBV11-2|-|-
TGTGCCAGCAGCCGTGTGCGAACTGAAGCTTTCTTT
CASSRVRTEAFF
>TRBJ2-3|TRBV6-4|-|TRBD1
TGTGCCAGCAGTGACTCGGCGGGACAGGGGCCTCCGCAGTATTTT
CASSDSAGQGPPQYF
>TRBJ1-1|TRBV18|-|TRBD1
TGTGCCAGCTCACCTGCGACAGGGAAGGGGTCTGAAGCTTTCTTT
CASSPATGKGSEAFF
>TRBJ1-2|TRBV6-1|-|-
TGTGCCAGCAGTCGGCAGGGAACTGATGGCTACACCTTC
CASSRQGTDGYTF
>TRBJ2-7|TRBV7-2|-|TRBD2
TGTGCCAGCAGCTCTACTAGCGGATACGAGCAGTACTTC
CASSSTSGYEQYF
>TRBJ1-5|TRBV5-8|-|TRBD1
TGTGCCAGCAGCCCGGGACAGTTTGTCAATAGCAATCAGCCCCAGCATTTT
CASSPGQFVNSNQPQHF
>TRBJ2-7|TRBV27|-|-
TGTGCCAGCAGTTTTAGCAGCGCGGTAGGTTTCGAGCAGTACTTC
CASSFSSAVGFEQYF
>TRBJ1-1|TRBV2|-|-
TGTGCCAGCAGAGCGGGGATGAACACTGAAGCTTTCTTT
CASRAGMNTEAFF
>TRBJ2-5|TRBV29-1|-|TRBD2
TGCAGCGTTGACGGACTAGCGGGAGGGCCCCAAGAGACCCAGTACTTC
CSVDGLAGGPQETQYF
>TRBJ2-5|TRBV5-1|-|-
TGCGCCAGCAGCTTGCTACTGATTAATGCAGAGACCCAGTACTTC
CASSLLLINAETQYF
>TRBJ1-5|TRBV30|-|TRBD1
TGTGCCTGGCGACCGGGACAGGGGGCCGTTCAGCCCCAGCATTTT
CAWRPGQGAVQPQHF
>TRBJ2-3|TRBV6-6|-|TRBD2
TGTGCCGGTCGACTAGCGTCTAGCACAGATACGCAGTATTTT
CAGRLASSTDTQYF
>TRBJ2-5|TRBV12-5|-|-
TGTGCTAGTGGTTTGGTAGACTACCAAGAGACCCAGTACTTC
CASGLVDYQETQYF
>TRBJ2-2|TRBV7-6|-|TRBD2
TGTGCCAGCAGCGAACTAGCGGGAGGGATCACCGGGGAGCTGTTTTTT
CASSELAGGITGELFF
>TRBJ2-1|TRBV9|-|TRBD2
TGTGCCAGCAGCACGGGGACTAGCGGGAGTTCCTACAATGAGCAGTTCTTC
CASSTGTSGSSYNEQFF
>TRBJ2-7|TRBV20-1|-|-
TGCAGTGCGGGCCTCACCTACGAGCAGTACTTC
CSAGLTYEQYF
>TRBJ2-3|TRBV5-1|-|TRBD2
TGCGCCAGCAGCTTCCACCTGGGAGCGGGAGGAACCACAGATACGCAGTATTTT
CASSFHLGAGGTTDTQYF
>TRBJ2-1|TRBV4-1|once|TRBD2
TGCGCCAGCAGCCGTCCCGGCGGGCGGGAGGAGTTCTTC
CASSRPGGREEFF
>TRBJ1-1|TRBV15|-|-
TGTGCCACCAGCAGAGATGCCCAGGGTTCTGAAGCTTTCTTT
CATSRDAQGSEAFF
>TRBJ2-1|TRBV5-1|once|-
TGCGCCAGCAGCTTGCCCGGGATTGAGCAGTTCTTC
CASSLPGIEQFF
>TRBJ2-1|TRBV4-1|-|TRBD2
TGCGCCAGCAGCCAAGCACACCTAGCGGGAGGGTATTACAATGAGCAGTTCTTC
CASSQAHLAGGYYNEQFF
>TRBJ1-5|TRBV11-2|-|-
TGTGCCAGCAGCTTAACCACAGGGACGGAACAGCCCCAGCATTTT
CASSLTTGTEQPQHF
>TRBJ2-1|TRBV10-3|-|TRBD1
TGTGCCATCAGGGACAGGGTTAGCGATGAGCAGTTCTTC
CAIRDRVSDEQFF
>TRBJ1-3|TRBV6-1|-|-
TGTGCCAGCAGTGAACTATCTGGGGAGGATGGAAACACCATATATTTT
CASSELSGEDGNTIYF
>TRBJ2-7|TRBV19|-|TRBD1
TGTGCCAGTAGTATCACCTCAACAGGGGGCGTCGAGCAGTACTTC
CASSITSTGGVEQYF
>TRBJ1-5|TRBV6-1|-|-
TGTGCCAGCATCGTGAACCTACCTAGCAATCAGCCCCAGCATTTT
CASIVNLPSNQPQHF
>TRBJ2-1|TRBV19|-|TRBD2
TGTGCCAGTAGTATTTTGCTAGCGGGAGCCAATGAGCAGTTCTTC
CASSILLAGANEQFF